This T cell receptor (beta chain) was found in a study of blood T cell repertoires in COVID-19. Study information: Sites across the United States, Italy and Spain contributed samples from acute and convalescent COVID-19. Sources were T cells, B-cell-depleted T cells, or PBMCs; the material itself was cDNA or gDNA.

Germline lookup yields CDR1 DFQATT and CDR2 SNEGSKA (reference sequence). The CDR3 is 14 residues long. The V gene lost 3 bases and the J gene lost 0 bases, with 11 bases spanning the gap. Original analysis: Using reference gene primer amplification, nucleated cell counts were estimated. Some clones are missing from TCRdb's copy, which holds only in-frame ones; the method was immunoSEQ multiplex PCR. D and trimming were read from the DNA, whereas the V and J calls and clone size are those reported in that table. Among some 14,000 clones, approximately 90% were seen once, and the ten largest hold 40% to 60%.

J is TRBJ1-1 and V is TRBV20-1; no clear D gene. The TCR sequence derives from a man aged 55 to 70 with acute or convalescent COVID-19. Sequenced sample: peripheral blood. The CDR3 DNA reads TGCAGTGCTAGTCTTCGGGAAATGAACACTGAAGCTTTCTTT. Its protein is CSASLREMNTEAFF.